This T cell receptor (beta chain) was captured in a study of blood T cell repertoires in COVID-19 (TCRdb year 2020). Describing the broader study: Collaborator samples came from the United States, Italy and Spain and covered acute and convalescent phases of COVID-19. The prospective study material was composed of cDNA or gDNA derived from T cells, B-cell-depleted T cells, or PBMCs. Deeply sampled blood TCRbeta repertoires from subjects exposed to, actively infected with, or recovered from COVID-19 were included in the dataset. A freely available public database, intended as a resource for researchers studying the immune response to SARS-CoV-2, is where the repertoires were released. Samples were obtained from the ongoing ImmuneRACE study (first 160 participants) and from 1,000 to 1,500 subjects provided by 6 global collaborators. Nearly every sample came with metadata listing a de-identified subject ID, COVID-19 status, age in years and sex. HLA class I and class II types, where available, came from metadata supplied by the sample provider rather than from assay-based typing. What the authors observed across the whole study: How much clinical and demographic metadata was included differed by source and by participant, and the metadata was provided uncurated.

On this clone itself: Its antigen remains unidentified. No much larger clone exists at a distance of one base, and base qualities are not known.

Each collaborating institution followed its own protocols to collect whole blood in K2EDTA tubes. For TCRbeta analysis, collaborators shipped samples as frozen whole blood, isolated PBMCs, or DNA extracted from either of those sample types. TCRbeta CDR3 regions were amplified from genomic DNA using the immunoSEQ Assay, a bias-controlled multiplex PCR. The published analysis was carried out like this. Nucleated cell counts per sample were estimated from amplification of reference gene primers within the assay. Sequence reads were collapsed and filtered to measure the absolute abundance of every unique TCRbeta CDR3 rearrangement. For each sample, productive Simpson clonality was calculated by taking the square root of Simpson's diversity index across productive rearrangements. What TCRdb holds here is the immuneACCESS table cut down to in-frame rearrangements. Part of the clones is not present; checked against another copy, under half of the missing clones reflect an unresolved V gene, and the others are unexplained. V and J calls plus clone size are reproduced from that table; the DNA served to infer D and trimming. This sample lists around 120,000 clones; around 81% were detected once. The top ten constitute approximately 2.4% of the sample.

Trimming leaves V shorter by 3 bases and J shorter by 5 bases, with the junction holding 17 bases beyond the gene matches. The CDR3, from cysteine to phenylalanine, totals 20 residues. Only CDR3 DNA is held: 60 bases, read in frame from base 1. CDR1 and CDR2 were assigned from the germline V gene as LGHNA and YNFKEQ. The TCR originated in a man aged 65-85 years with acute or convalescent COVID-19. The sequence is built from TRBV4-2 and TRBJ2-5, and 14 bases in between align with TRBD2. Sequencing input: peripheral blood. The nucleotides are TGTGCCAGCAGCCAGGCGAGATCGCCGGGACTAGCGGGGGCAGTTGAGACCCAGTACTTC. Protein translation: CASSQARSPGLAGAVETQYF.